Presented here are 7 T cell receptor beta chains from one specimen sequenced in a study of blood T cells in healthy people across ages. Using a J-beta primer mix together with a sample-barcoded 5' primer, a second PCR was run for 7 to 11 cycles. TCRdb reanalysed the 5' RACE reads using MiXCR and keeps one entry per CDR3 protein. This table has roughly 930,000 distinct CDR3 sequences, under 50% appearing once. The specimen was blood. The receptor source for this set is a man aged 30-40 years in good health.

This clonotype was seen only a few times. The V and J genes are TRBV28 and TRBJ2-6, with D unclear. The V end lost 6 bases, the J end lost 2 bases, and 14 bases lay between the germline ends. This CDR3 comprises 16 residues. CDR1 MDHEN and CDR2 SYDVKM come from the germline V gene. CDR3 in amino acids: CASRTAFGAGANVLTF. The CDR3 nucleotides read TGTGCCAGCAGAACCGCGTTCGGAGCTGGGGCCAACGTCCTGACTTTC.

This rearrangement joins TRBV6-1 to TRBJ2-7; the D gene is possibly TRBD1 (5 bases). Between the trimmed V and J ends, which lost 6 bases and 4 bases, there was a span of 13 bases. CDR1 MNHNS and CDR2 SASEGT come from the germline V gene. The CDR3 totals 13 residues. CDR3 sequence reads: CASSILTEYEQYF. CDR3 nucleotide sequence: TGTGCCAGCAGCATCCTGACAGAGTACGAGCAGTACTTC.

V is TRBV6-1 and J is TRBJ2-5, with 11 bases lining up with TRBD1. From germline, CDR1 is MNHNS and CDR2 SASEGT. The CDR3 is 15 residues long. J lost 5 bases, V lost 8 bases, and 10 bases had no gene match. CDR3 sequence: CASAPGQGVFETQYF. The CDR3 region has the DNA TGTGCCAGCGCCCCGGGACAGGGGGTCTTCGAGACCCAGTACTTC.

The CDR3 DNA follows: TGTGCCAGCGGTATACGTGAAGAGACCCAGTACTTC. It codes for CASGIREETQYF. The J gene is TRBJ2-5, the V gene TRBV2; D gene unclear. Germline CDR1 is SNHLY and CDR2 is FYNNEI. V lost 8 bases and J lost 3, with 10 bases in between. The CDR3 runs to 12 residues. Full variable domain (remainder filled in from reference TRBV2 and TRBJ2-5): EPEVTQTPSHQVTQMGQEVILRCVPISNHLYFYWYRQILGQKVEFLVSFYNNEISEKSEIFDDQFSVERPDGSNFTLKIRSTKLEDSAMYFCASGIREETQYFGPGTRLLVL.

This clonotype was counted only a few times. The genes are TRBV9 and TRBJ2-1, with D perhaps TRBD2 (6 bases). Trimming took 0 bases from V and 6 from J, leaving 16 bases between them. CDR3 size: 16 residues. Per the germline V gene, CDR1 is SGDLS and CDR2 is YYNGEE. The CDR3 DNA is TGTGCCAGCAGCGTAGAAGGCAGTAGCGGAGGCAATGAGCAGTTCTTC. Translation: CASSVEGSSGGNEQFF.

This clonotype was picked up a small number of times. The rearrangement links TRBV7-2 to TRBJ2-4; 7 nucleotides match TRBD2. Germline V gene sequence: CDR1 SGHTA, CDR2 FQGNSA. V dropped 5 bases and J dropped 10; count of bases not matched to a gene: 2. This CDR3 has 11 amino acids. The DNA of the CDR3 is TGTGCCAGCAGCCCCGGGGGGATTCAGTACTTC. It encodes CASSPGGIQYF.

The chain employs TRBV12-5 and TRBJ2-7; D uncertain. The CDR3 sequence is 15 residues long. V lost 5 bases to trimming and J lost 0 bases, with 14 bases between them. Germline CDR1 reads LGHNT; CDR2 reads FRNRAP. The CDR3 is CASGPWATNSYEQYF. The CDR3 bases are TGTGCTAGTGGTCCATGGGCCACAAACTCCTACGAGCAGTACTTC.